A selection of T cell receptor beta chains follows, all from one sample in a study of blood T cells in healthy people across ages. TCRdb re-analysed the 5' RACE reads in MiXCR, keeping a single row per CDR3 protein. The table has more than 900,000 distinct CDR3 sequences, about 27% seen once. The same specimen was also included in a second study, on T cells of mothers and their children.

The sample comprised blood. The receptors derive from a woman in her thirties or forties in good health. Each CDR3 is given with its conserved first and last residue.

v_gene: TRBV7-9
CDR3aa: CASSPPTVSGANVLTF

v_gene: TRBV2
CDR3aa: CASTGTGGANVLTF

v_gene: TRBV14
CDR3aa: CASSPGGAFYNEQFF

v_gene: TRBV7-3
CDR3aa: CASSAQGGSYEQYF

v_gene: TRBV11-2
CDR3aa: CASSSETPAGGYQETQYF

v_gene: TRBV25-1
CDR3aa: CASSESSAVYGYTF

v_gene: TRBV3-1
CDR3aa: CASSNTGQYSYGYTF

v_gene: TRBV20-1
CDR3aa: CSAPSSRGPVGEQYF

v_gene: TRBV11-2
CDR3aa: CASSRTGTSGYTF

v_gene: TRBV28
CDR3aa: CATSPALAGGREQFF

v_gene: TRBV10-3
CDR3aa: CAISARGGRNTEAFF

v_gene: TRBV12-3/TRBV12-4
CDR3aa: CASGPYQDGENYGYTF

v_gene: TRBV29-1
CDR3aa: CSASDRDRPYEQYF

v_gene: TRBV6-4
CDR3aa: CASSEQGTRRNNEQFF

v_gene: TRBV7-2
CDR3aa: CASSLVRVPREQYF

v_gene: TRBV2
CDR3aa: CASSDGPTPWQFF

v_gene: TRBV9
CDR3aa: CAGSAEQGRNEQYF

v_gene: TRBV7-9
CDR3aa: CASSQNRSSYNEQFF

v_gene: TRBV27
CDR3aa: CASSLSPTGTQETQYF

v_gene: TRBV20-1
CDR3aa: CSARSQSRSYEQYF

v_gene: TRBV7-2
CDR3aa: CASSERPVAKNIQYF

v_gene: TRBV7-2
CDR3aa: CASSLRAGVSGANVLTF

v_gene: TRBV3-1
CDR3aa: CASSPQDRLTDTQYF

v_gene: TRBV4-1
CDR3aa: CASSHSGQGSYNEQFF

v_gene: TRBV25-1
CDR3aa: CASSASGSSYEQFF

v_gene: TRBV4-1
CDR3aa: CASSQDRAANGNTIYF

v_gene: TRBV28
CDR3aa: CASITNRANNEQFF

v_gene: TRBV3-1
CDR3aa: CASSPRDPSTPDTQYF

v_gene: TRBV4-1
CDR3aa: CASSPDRGDYEQYF

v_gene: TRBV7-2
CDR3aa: CASDTRGALANYGYTF

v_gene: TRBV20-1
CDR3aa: CSAKWGTSYEQYF

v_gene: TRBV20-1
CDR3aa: CSVRSGASSTDTQYF

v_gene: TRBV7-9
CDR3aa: CASSLWRESYNEQFF

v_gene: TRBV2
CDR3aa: CASSAGTGRYGYTF

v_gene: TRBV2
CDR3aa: CASRMNRGNGYTF

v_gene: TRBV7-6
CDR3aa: CASLTTARTHYGYTF

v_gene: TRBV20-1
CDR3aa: CSAGQGAPTNEKLFF

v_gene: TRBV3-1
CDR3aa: CASSWSGQGFTEAFF

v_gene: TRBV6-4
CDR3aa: CASRRDGNTEAFF

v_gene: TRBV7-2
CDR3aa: CASSLRTRMNTEAFF

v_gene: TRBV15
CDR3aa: CATSRGRQDNTEAFF